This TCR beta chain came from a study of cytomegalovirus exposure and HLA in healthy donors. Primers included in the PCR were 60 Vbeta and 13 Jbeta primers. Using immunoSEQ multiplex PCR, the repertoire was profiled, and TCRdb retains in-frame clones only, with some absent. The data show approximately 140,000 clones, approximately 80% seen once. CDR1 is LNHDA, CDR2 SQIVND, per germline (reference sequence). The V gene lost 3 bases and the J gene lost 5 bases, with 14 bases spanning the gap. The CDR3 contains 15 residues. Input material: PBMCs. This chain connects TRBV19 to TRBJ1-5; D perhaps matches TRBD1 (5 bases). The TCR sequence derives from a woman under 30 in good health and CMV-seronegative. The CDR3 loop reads CASSILGHGYQPQHF. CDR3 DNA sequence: TGTGCCAGTAGTATCTTGGGGCACGGGTATCAGCCCCAGCATTTT.